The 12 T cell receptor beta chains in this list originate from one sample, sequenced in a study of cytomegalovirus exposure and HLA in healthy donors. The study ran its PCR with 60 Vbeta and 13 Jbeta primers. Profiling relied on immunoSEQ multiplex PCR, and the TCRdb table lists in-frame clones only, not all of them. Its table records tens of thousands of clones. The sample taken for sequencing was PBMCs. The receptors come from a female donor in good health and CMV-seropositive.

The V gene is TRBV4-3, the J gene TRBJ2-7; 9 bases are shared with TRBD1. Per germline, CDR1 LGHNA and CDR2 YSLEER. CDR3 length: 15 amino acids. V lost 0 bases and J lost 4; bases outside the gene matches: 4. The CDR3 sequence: CASSQESGTGYEQYF. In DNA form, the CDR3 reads TGCGCCAGCAGCCAAGAATCGGGGACAGGGTACGAGCAGTACTTC.

The CDR3 region has the DNA TGTGCCAGCAGCCAGAGTAGGGGTACGAACACTGAAGCTTTCTTT. The encoded protein is CASSQSRGTNTEAFF. The chain uses TRBV13 and TRBJ1-1, with D possibly TRBD1 on 5 matching bases. The germline gives CDR1 PRHDT, CDR2 FYEKMQ (reference sequence). This CDR3 comprises 15 residues. V shed 5 bases and J shed 1 base, with 14 bases lying between them.

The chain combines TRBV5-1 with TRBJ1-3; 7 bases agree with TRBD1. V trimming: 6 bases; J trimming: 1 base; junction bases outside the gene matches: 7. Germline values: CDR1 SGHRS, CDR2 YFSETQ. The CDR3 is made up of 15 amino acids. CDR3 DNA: TGCGCCAGCACGCTGACAGGGTTTTCTGGAAACACCATATATTTT. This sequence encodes CASTLTGFSGNTIYF.

The CDR3, as DNA: TGTGCCATCAGTCCCGGGGGGTACGAGCAGTACTTC. As protein: CAISPGGYEQYF. This chain joins TRBV10-3 and TRBJ2-7, with 7 bases aligning to TRBD2. CDR1 is ENHRY and CDR2 is SYGVKD in the germline V gene. Trimming removed 5 bases from V and 4 bases from J; junction bases left unmatched: 2. The CDR3 extends over 12 amino acids.

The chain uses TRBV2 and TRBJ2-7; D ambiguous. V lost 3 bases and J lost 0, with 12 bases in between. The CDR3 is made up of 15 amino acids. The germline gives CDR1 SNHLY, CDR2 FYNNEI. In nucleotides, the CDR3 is TGTGCCAGCAGTGATCAAGTCTCCAGCTCCTACGAGCAGTACTTC. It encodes CASSDQVSSSYEQYF. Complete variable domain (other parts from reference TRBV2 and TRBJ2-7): EPEVTQTPSHQVTQMGQEVILRCVPISNHLYFYWYRQILGQKVEFLVSFYNNEISEKSEIFDDQFSVERPDGSNFTLKIRSTKLEDSAMYFCASSDQVSSSYEQYFGPGTRLTVT.

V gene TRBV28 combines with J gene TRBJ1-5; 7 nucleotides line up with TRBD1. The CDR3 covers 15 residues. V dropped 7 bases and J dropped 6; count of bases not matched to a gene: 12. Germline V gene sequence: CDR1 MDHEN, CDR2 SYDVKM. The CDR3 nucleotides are TGTGCCAGCACCCTTAGGGGGCGGCCGGGTCAGCCCCAGCATTTT. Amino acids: CASTLRGRPGQPQHF.

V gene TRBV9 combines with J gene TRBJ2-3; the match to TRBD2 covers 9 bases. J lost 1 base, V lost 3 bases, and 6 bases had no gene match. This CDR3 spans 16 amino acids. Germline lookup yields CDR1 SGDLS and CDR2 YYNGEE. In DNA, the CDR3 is TGTGCCAGCAGCGCCACGACTAGCGGTGGCACAGATACGCAGTATTTT. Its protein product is CASSATTSGGTDTQYF.

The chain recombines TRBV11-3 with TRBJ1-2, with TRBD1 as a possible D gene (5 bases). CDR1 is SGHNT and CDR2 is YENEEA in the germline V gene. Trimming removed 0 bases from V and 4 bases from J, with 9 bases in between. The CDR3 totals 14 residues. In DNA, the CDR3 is TGTGCCAGCAGCTTAGACCCGACAGCCTATGGCTACACCTTC. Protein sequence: CASSLDPTAYGYTF.

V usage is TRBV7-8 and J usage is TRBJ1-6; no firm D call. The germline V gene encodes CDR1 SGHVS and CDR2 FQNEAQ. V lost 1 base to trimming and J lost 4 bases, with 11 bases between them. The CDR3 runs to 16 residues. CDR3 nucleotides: TGTGCCAGCAGCTTAGTGGGAAGCGGATATAATTCACCCCTCCACTTT. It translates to CASSLVGSGYNSPLHF.

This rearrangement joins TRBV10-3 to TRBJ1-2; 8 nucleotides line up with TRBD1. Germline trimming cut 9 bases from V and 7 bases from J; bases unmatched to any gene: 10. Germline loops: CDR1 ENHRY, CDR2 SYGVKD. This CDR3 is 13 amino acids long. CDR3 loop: CAIGGQGAIGYTF. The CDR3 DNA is TGTGCCATTGGAGGACAGGGCGCTATTGGCTACACCTTC.

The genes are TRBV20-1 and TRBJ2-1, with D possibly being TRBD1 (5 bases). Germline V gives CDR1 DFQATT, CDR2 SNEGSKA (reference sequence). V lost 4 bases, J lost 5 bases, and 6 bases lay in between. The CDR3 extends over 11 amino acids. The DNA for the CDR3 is TGCAGTGCTACAGGGAACAATGAGCAGTTCTTC. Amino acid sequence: CSATGNNEQFF.

The CDR3 protein is CASSVASSGKGRETQYF. CDR3 DNA sequence: TGTGCCAGCAGCGTAGCCTCTAGCGGGAAGGGGAGGGAGACCCAGTACTTC. This chain uses TRBV9 with TRBJ2-5; 9 bases match TRBD2. The length of the CDR3 is 17 residues. Germline values: CDR1 SGDLS, CDR2 YYNGEE. The V gene end was trimmed by 0 bases and the J gene end by 5 bases; junction bases not matched to a gene: 11.